The next 29 T cell receptor beta chains were all read from a single sample in a study of blood T cell repertoires in COVID-19. Measured with immunoSEQ multiplex PCR; TCRdb has only the in-frame clones, and not every one. In the table there are around 80,000 clones, around 80% of which are singletons. The specimen sequenced was peripheral blood. These receptor sequences come from a man aged 55-75 years with acute or convalescent COVID-19.

This clone was counted only a few times. The chain is built from TRBV4-3 and TRBJ2-1; D is undetermined. V lost 4 bases and J lost 7, with 20 bases in between. This CDR3 contains 16 residues. Germline V gene sequence: CDR1 LGHNA, CDR2 YSLEER. The CDR3 DNA sequence: TGCGCCAGCAGCCCCCTAGGAGCCGAAAATAGAAATGAGCAGTTCTTC. Protein sequence: CASSPLGAENRNEQFF.

There are a few counts of this clone. The V gene is TRBV28, the J gene TRBJ1-1; possible D gene TRBD1, 5 bases. The germline V and J ends were trimmed by 6 bases and 11 bases, with 19 bases remaining between them. The CDR3 covers 13 residues. Germline V CDR1 and CDR2: MDHEN, SYDVKM. CDR3 bases: TGTGCCAGCAGAAGAGAGGCCAGGGTCGAGGCTTTCTTT. It specifies CASRREARVEAFF. Full variable domain (rest looked up from reference TRBV28 and TRBJ1-1): DVKVTQSSRYLVKRTGEKVFLECVQDMDHENMFWYRQDPGLGLRLIYFSYDVKMKEKGDIPEGYSVSREKKERFSLILESASTNQTSMYLCASRREARVEAFFGQGTRLTVV.

The chain is built from TRBV18 and TRBJ1-3, with 7 positions matching TRBD1. Germline V lookup: CDR1 KGHSH, CDR2 LQKENI. The CDR3 extends over 15 amino acids. V dropped 4 bases and J dropped 2; count of bases not matched to a gene: 5. CDR3 sequence reads: CASSRAGTAGNTIYF. The CDR3 bases are TGTGCCAGCTCACGAGCCGGGACAGCTGGAAACACCATATATTTT.

This chain uses TRBV6-5 with TRBJ1-1; 8 nucleotides align to TRBD1. CDR3 length equals 15 residues. J was trimmed by 5 bases and V by 4 bases; bases with no gene match: 9. CDR1 is MNHEY and CDR2 is SVGAGI in the germline V gene. This CDR3 is CASSFQGAATTEAFF. CDR3 coding DNA: TGTGCCAGCAGTTTCCAGGGGGCGGCGACGACTGAAGCTTTCTTT.

This chain connects TRBV7-8 to TRBJ1-1; 8 positions agree with TRBD1. Trimming took 5 bases from V and 10 from J; bases not matched to a gene: 9. In germline, CDR1 is SGHVS, CDR2 FQNEAQ. The length of the CDR3 is 13 residues. The CDR3 DNA reads as TGTGCCAGCAGCCTACAGGGGGGGTCGGTAGCTTTCTTT. Translation gives CASSLQGGSVAFF.

The CDR3 coding sequence is TGTGCCAGCAGCCAGGGTGTGACCCTAGTAAATACGCAGTATTTT. Translated, it gives CASSQGVTLVNTQYF. The chain employs TRBV3-1 (or the pseudogene TRBV3-2) and TRBJ2-3; D gene uncertain. V lost 3 bases and J lost 7, with 17 bases in between. This CDR3 has 15 residues. Germline values: CDR1 LGHDT, CDR2 YNNKEL (reference sequence).

The chain recombines TRBV11-1 with TRBJ2-2, with D tentatively TRBD2 (5 bases). The CDR3 has 15 amino acids. Trimming pared 3 bases from V and 4 bases from J, leaving 12 bases between. Germline loops: CDR1 SGHAT, CDR2 FQDESV (reference sequence). The CDR3 spells CASSLLAGSTGELFF. In DNA, the CDR3 is TGTGCCAGCAGCTTGCTAGCCGGTAGCACCGGGGAGCTGTTTTTT.

The V gene is TRBV3-1 (or the pseudogene TRBV3-2), the J gene TRBJ1-2; D not certain. The V end was cut by 4 bases, the J end by 8 bases, with 14 bases between. CDR3 length equals 13 residues. CDR1 and CDR2 from the germline V gene are LGHDT and YNNKEL (reference sequence). DNA for the CDR3: TGTGCCAGCAGCCCCCGGGAGGACGGGGGCTACACCTTC. As protein: CASSPREDGGYTF.

This clone was counted a few times. The chain employs TRBV6-6 and TRBJ1-6, with 7 positions matching TRBD1. From germline, CDR1 is MNHNY and CDR2 SVGAGI (reference sequence). The length of the CDR3 is 12 residues. V trimming: 9 bases; J trimming: 6 bases; junction bases outside the gene matches: 2. The CDR3 DNA reads TGTGCCAGAGGACAGGCTAATTCACCCCTCCACTTT. It specifies CARGQANSPLHF.

The rearrangement links TRBV7-2 to TRBJ1-2; D is unresolved. The CDR3 runs to 12 residues. CDR1 is SGHTA and CDR2 is FQGNSA in the germline V gene. Trimming took off 3 bases at V and 6 bases at J, with 8 bases between the two ends. The CDR3 sequence is CASSLSTHGYTF. The CDR3 nucleotides read TGTGCCAGCAGCTTGAGCACGCATGGCTACACCTTC.

The chain employs TRBV10-3 and TRBJ1-1; 7 bases match TRBD1. Germline V gene sequence: CDR1 ENHRY, CDR2 SYGVKD. The ends lost 6 bases at V and 1 base at J; junction bases unmatched: 5. This CDR3 has 14 amino acids. The CDR3 region is CAIRSGTENTEAFF. CDR3 coding DNA: TGTGCCATCAGATCCGGGACAGAGAACACTGAAGCTTTCTTT.

This chain joins TRBV4-3 and TRBJ1-5; D perhaps matches TRBD1 (5 bases). Germline CDR1 LGHNA, CDR2 YSLEER. V was shortened by 0 bases and J by 5 bases, with 17 bases between the two germline ends. The CDR3 extends over 17 amino acids. The CDR3 nucleotides are TGCGCCAGCAGCCAAGATGGGTTGGTGGGGCCCGATCAGCCCCAGCATTTT. The encoded protein is CASSQDGLVGPDQPQHF.

The V call is TRBV9, the J call TRBJ2-3, with D perhaps matching TRBD1 (5 bases). CDR1 and CDR2 from the germline V gene are SGDLS and YYNGEE. The CDR3 runs 17 residues. V lost 0 bases, J lost 5 bases, and 19 bases lay in between. The CDR3 DNA reads as TGTGCCAGCAGCGTAGCGTGGGGCAATAGAGGCAGAGATACGCAGTATTTT. It specifies CASSVAWGNRGRDTQYF.

The V gene is TRBV28, the J gene TRBJ2-1; possible D gene TRBD1, 5 bases. The CDR3 extends over 14 amino acids. Germline V gives CDR1 MDHEN, CDR2 SYDVKM. With 7 bases removed from V and 6 bases from J, the gap between germline ends came to 16 bases. In DNA form, the CDR3 reads TGTGCCAGCATTGAGGCAGGGCGAGGCAATGAGCAGTTCTTC. It codes for CASIEAGRGNEQFF.

The V and J genes are TRBV7-2 and TRBJ1-1, with D perhaps TRBD1 (5 bases). The CDR3 is 12 amino acids. V was pared by 5 bases and J by 8 bases, with 12 bases between. Germline CDR1 is SGHTA and CDR2 is FQGNSA. The CDR3, as DNA: TGTGCCAGCAGCCCCTCAGGGTTAGAAGCTTTCTTT. Its protein product is CASSPSGLEAFF.

This chain joins TRBV7-9 and TRBJ1-1, with a weak D call TRBD1 (5 bases). Germline values: CDR1 SEHNR, CDR2 FQNEAQ (reference sequence). Trimming stripped 11 bases from V and 7 bases from J, with 17 bases between. The CDR3 is 12 residues long. The CDR3 DNA reads TGTGCCCCCCCTAGCGGGGGTGGTGAAGCTTTCTTT. Protein product: CAPPSGGGEAFF.

V is TRBV6-5 and J is TRBJ2-1; TRBD2 is a possible D gene (6 bases). The CDR3 is made up of 15 amino acids. Per germline, CDR1 MNHEY and CDR2 SVGAGI. Trimming cost V 7 bases and J 9 bases, with 22 bases left between them. The CDR3: CASTVVGGQGGEQFF. The CDR3 DNA follows: TGTGCCAGCACCGTGGTGGGAGGCCAGGGTGGTGAGCAGTTCTTC.

The gene calls are TRBV7-2 and TRBJ1-1; D possibly corresponds to TRBD1 (5 bases). The germline V gene encodes CDR1 SGHTA and CDR2 FQGNSA. This CDR3 has 11 amino acids. Trimming stripped 3 bases from V and 6 bases from J, with 5 bases between. The chain's CDR3 is CASSLTAEAFF. CDR3 in DNA: TGTGCCAGCAGCTTGACAGCTGAAGCTTTCTTT.

The CDR3 DNA sequence: TGTGCCAGCAGGGGTAGGACAGGGCAGTCCTACGAGCAGTACTTC. Amino acid sequence: CASRGRTGQSYEQYF. V usage is TRBV28 and J usage is TRBJ2-7, with 8 bases fitting TRBD1. Looked up from germline, CDR1 is MDHEN and CDR2 is SYDVKM. This CDR3 is 15 amino acids long. Trimming at V came to 6 bases and at J to 1 base, leaving 8 bases not matched to a gene.

This chain uses TRBV27 with TRBJ1-5; 7 bases fit TRBD1. The germline CDR1 and CDR2 sequences are MNHEY and SMNVEV (reference sequence). This CDR3 is 14 amino acids long. Unmatched junction bases numbered 5, after V lost 3 bases and J lost 6 bases. CDR3 bases: TGTGCCAGCAGTTTGACAGGGACGGGTCAGCCCCAGCATTTT. It codes for CASSLTGTGQPQHF.

This clone was counted between two and nine times. V usage is TRBV11-2 and J usage is TRBJ1-1; 7 bases match TRBD1. Looked up from germline, CDR1 is SGHAT and CDR2 is FQNNGV. The CDR3 runs 15 residues. Unmatched junction bases numbered 14, after V lost 5 bases and J lost 8 bases. Here the CDR3 DNA reads TGTGCCAGCAGCCCCATAACCGGGACAGACAGCGAAGCTTTCTTT. It specifies CASSPITGTDSEAFF. Together with reference TRBV11-2 and TRBJ1-1, the CDR3 gives the full variable domain: EAGVAQSPRYKIIEKRQSVAFWCNPISGHATLYWYQQILGQGPKLLIQFQNNGVVDDSQLPKDRFSAERLKGVDSTLKIQPAKLEDSAVYLCASSPITGTDSEAFFGQGTRLTVV.

The chain recombines TRBV6-2 or TRBV6-3 with TRBJ2-5; maybe TRBD1 (6 bases). The germline gives CDR1 MNHEY, CDR2 SVGEGT. V shed 7 bases and J shed 5 bases, with 20 bases lying between them. CDR3 size: 15 residues. As DNA, the CDR3 is TGTGCCAGCACCCCCGCGGACAGATCAGGGGAGACCCAGTACTTC. Translated: CASTPADRSGETQYF.

This CDR3 is CASSSLGGSTDTQYF. CDR3 sequence (DNA): TGTGCCAGCAGCTCCCTGGGGGGAAGCACAGATACGCAGTATTTT. The chain has TRBV11-2 and TRBJ2-3; a possible D gene is TRBD2 (6 bases). The CDR3 contains 15 residues. From germline, CDR1 is SGHAT and CDR2 FQNNGV. V was clipped by 4 bases and J by 0 bases, with 11 bases between them.

The chain recombines TRBV6-5 with TRBJ2-5; 8 nucleotides match TRBD1. V lost 6 bases, J lost 0 bases, and 3 bases stayed unmatched. The length of the CDR3 is 14 residues. Germline loops: CDR1 MNHEY, CDR2 SVGAGI. The CDR3 sequence: CASRRTGYQETQYF. CDR3 in DNA: TGTGCCAGCAGGAGGACAGGGTACCAAGAGACCCAGTACTTC.

The chain recombines TRBV7-2 with TRBJ2-3; 9 bases are a match to TRBD2. The V gene end was trimmed by 1 base and the J gene end by 4 bases; junction bases not matched to a gene: 6. Germline CDR1 is SGHTA and CDR2 is FQGNSA. The CDR3 loop spans 16 amino acids. The CDR3 protein is CASSLGGRGYPDTQYF. CDR3 DNA sequence: TGTGCCAGCAGCTTAGGCGGGAGGGGGTATCCAGATACGCAGTATTTT.

The chain joins TRBV6-5 to TRBJ2-4; 7 positions match TRBD1. The CDR3 extends over 15 amino acids. After removal of 2 bases from V and 0 bases from J, the junction contained 1 base not matched to a gene. Germline CDR1 MNHEY, CDR2 SVGAGI. This chain's CDR3 is CASSYRGLAKNIQYF. The CDR3 DNA reads TGTGCCAGCAGTTACAGGGGGCTAGCCAAAAACATTCAGTACTTC.

This chain connects TRBV12-5 to TRBJ2-1, with 13 bases that match TRBD2. After removal of 4 bases from V and 5 bases from J, the junction contained 2 bases not matched to a gene. Germline lookup yields CDR1 LGHNT and CDR2 FRNRAP. This CDR3 region has 15 residues. CDR3 amino acids: CASGWGLAGNNEQFF. CDR3 coding DNA: TGTGCTAGTGGTTGGGGACTAGCGGGAAACAATGAGCAGTTCTTC.

The chain employs TRBV19 and TRBJ2-3; 7 bases align to TRBD1. Germline V gives CDR1 LNHDA, CDR2 SQIVND (reference sequence). The CDR3 is 14 amino acids. The junction had 3 bases not matched to a gene; V was cut back by 5 bases and J by 1 base. The CDR3 here is CASSLTGGTDTQYF. The DNA of the CDR3 is TGTGCCAGTAGTCTCACAGGGGGCACAGATACGCAGTATTTT.

This clone occurred a few times. The CDR3 sequence is CASSTPGKSGEKLFF. The CDR3 DNA sequence: TGTGCCAGCAGTACTCCAGGGAAGAGTGGCGAAAAACTGTTTTTT. The chain couples TRBV7-8 to TRBJ1-4; tentative D call: TRBD1 (5 bases). Germline V gene data show CDR1 as SGHVS and CDR2 as FQNEAQ. V was cut by 6 bases and J by 8 bases, with 19 bases left in between. The CDR3 totals 15 residues. The full variable domain, in which reference TRBV7-8 and TRBJ1-4 provide the parts outside the CDR3, is GAGVSQSPRYKVAKRGQDVALRCDPISGHVSLFWYQQALGQGPEFLTYFQNEAQLDKSGLPSDRFFAERPEGSVSTLKIQRTQQEDSAVYLCASSTPGKSGEKLFFGSGTQLSVL.